The 26 T cell receptor beta chains listed next were all sequenced from one sample in a study of T cell responses to AZD1222 COVID-19 vaccine. Sequencing used immunoSEQ multiplex PCR; TCRdb keeps in-frame clones, though not all of them. The sample carries about 78,000 clones, roughly four fifths recorded once. This sample comprised peripheral blood, obtained on day 0 of AZD1222 vaccination. The receptors were sampled from an adult in good health.

The chain uses TRBV14 and TRBJ2-2; 12 bases are shared with TRBD2. V lost 2 bases and J lost 7; bases outside the gene matches: 5. The CDR3 contains 16 residues. Per the germline V gene, CDR1 is SGHDN and CDR2 is FVKESK. CDR3 DNA: TGTGCCAGCAGCCAACGACTAGCGGGAGCTGGCGGGGAGCTGTTTTTT. Translating it yields CASSQRLAGAGGELFF.

The chain joins TRBV5-5 to TRBJ1-5, with D possibly being TRBD1 (6 bases). The CDR3 consists of 16 residues. V lost 2 bases, J lost 0 bases, and 12 bases lay in between. The V gene's germline CDR1 is SGHKS and CDR2 YYEKEE (reference sequence). The CDR3 region has the DNA TGTGCCAGCAGCTTCGGGACACCCTATAGCAATCAGCCCCAGCATTTT. Translation gives CASSFGTPYSNQPQHF.

J is TRBJ2-3 and V is TRBV18; D gene ambiguous. Germline V gives CDR1 KGHSH, CDR2 LQKENI. This CDR3 comprises 17 residues. V was clipped by 1 base and J by 1 base, with 15 bases between them. CDR3 nucleotides: TGTGCCAGCTCACCACTGGGCCATGGAGCCCGCACAGATACGCAGTATTTT. Its translation is CASSPLGHGARTDTQYF. The entire variable domain, with the rest obtained from reference TRBV18 and TRBJ2-3, is as follows: NAGVMQNPRHLVRRRGQEARLRCSPMKGHSHVYWYRQLPEEGLKFMVYLQKENIIDESGMPKERFSAEFPKEGPSILRIQQVVRGDSAAYFCASSPLGHGARTDTQYFGPGTRLTVL.

The rearrangement joins TRBV14 to TRBJ1-2; 10 nucleotides align to TRBD1. In germline, CDR1 is SGHDN, CDR2 FVKESK. This CDR3 region has 16 residues. The junction had 5 bases not matched to a gene; V was cut back by 0 bases and J by 4 bases. The CDR3 coding sequence is TGTGCCAGCAGCCAAGATCAAGGACAGGGGGGCTATGGCTACACCTTC. This gives the protein CASSQDQGQGGYGYTF.

This chain links TRBV30 with TRBJ1-3; tentatively, D is TRBD1 (5 bases). The CDR3 runs 17 residues. CDR1 and CDR2 (germline): GTSNPN, SVGIG (reference sequence). V lost 4 bases to trimming and J lost 1 base, with 20 bases between them. The CDR3 DNA follows: TGTGCCTGGATCGGCCCTCAGGGTAAAAGTTCTGGAAACACCATATATTTT. Residues: CAWIGPQGKSSGNTIYF.

The chain has TRBV30 and TRBJ1-2; D is possibly TRBD1 (6 bases). Trimming stripped 3 bases from V and 7 bases from J, with 15 bases between. The CDR3 is made up of 13 amino acids. Germline-derived CDR1 and CDR2 are GTSNPN and SVGIG (reference sequence). The CDR3 DNA follows: TGTGCCTGGAGCCCGGTGGGACAAGCTGGCTACACCTTC. This codes for CAWSPVGQAGYTF.

The V gene is TRBV2, the J gene TRBJ1-2, with D perhaps TRBD1 (6 bases). CDR1 and CDR2 from the germline V gene are SNHLY and FYNNEI. The CDR3 runs 12 residues. Trimming stripped 7 bases from V and 8 bases from J, with 14 bases between. The CDR3 DNA sequence: TGTGCCAGCACAGGCGGGGGCGAGGGCTACACCTTC. Translation gives CASTGGGEGYTF.

The V gene is TRBV28, the J gene TRBJ1-1; tentatively, D is TRBD1 (5 bases). Germline V CDR1 and CDR2: MDHEN, SYDVKM. This CDR3 comprises 15 residues. V lost 1 base, J lost 4 bases, and 13 bases lay in between. In nucleotides, the CDR3 is TGTGCCAGCAGTTTATCGCCAGGGTCGGGCACTGAAGCTTTCTTT. It is translated as CASSLSPGSGTEAFF.

As to this clone: Other DNA sequences in the sample encode the same CDR3. The chain links TRBV19 to TRBJ1-2; D is perhaps TRBD1 (6 bases). From germline, CDR1 is LNHDA and CDR2 SQIVND (reference sequence). V was cut by 5 bases and J by 4 bases, with 11 bases left in between. There are 13 residues in the CDR3. The CDR3 here is CASSPQGFYGYTF. The CDR3 DNA is TGTGCCAGTAGTCCACAGGGATTCTATGGCTACACCTTC.

V gene TRBV7-2 combines with J gene TRBJ2-1; 14 nucleotides agree with TRBD2. Losses at the gene ends were 3 bases for V and 9 bases for J; bases not matched to a gene: 4. CDR3 length: 15 residues. Germline loops: CDR1 SGHTA, CDR2 FQGNSA. CDR3 sequence reads: CASSLTSGRGTEQFF. The CDR3 bases are TGTGCCAGCAGCTTGACTAGCGGGAGGGGAACTGAGCAGTTCTTC.

The chain combines TRBV2 with TRBJ1-4; 10 bases are shared with TRBD1. V was pared by 6 bases and J by 4 bases, with 2 bases of the junction left unmatched. Looked up from germline, CDR1 is SNHLY and CDR2 is FYNNEI. This CDR3 has 14 amino acids. In nucleotides, the CDR3 is TGTGCCAGCAGCGACAGGGGGCTTAATGAAAAACTGTTTTTT. Its translation is CASSDRGLNEKLFF.

A few counts support this clone. The chain recombines TRBV7-2 with TRBJ1-5; 7 bases agree with TRBD1. The CDR3 sequence is 15 residues long. Looked up from germline, CDR1 is SGHTA and CDR2 is FQGNSA. V trimming: 5 bases; J trimming: 0 bases; junction bases outside the gene matches: 4. The CDR3 protein is CASSPQGVSNQPQHF. Here the CDR3 DNA reads TGTGCCAGCAGCCCTCAGGGGGTTAGCAATCAGCCCCAGCATTTT.

V and J are TRBV5-4 and TRBJ2-1; unclear D gene. CDR1 is SGHNT, CDR2 YYREEE, per germline (reference sequence). The CDR3 consists of 13 residues. V was clipped by 4 bases and J by 10 bases, with 15 bases between them. CDR3 loop: CASSPLSPTEQFF. Written as DNA, the CDR3 is TGTGCCAGCAGCCCCTTAAGCCCAACGGAGCAGTTCTTC.

The chain recombines TRBV5-4 with TRBJ1-2; D not certain. CDR1 and CDR2 from the germline V gene are SGHNT and YYREEE (reference sequence). Between the trimmed V and J ends, which lost 0 bases and 3 bases, there was a span of 6 bases. CDR3 length: 13 residues. The CDR3 is CASSLASYYGYTF. CDR3 DNA sequence: TGTGCCAGCAGCTTGGCCAGCTACTATGGCTACACCTTC.

The CDR3 coding sequence is TGCGCCAGCAGCAACTTTCGGAGAGGCACAGATACGCAGTATTTT. Protein: CASSNFRRGTDTQYF. The chain carries TRBV10-2 and TRBJ2-3; D is unresolved. Germline values: CDR1 WSHSY, CDR2 SAAADI. Trimming shortened V by 6 bases and J by 1 base, and 14 bases separated the two germline ends. The CDR3 extends over 15 amino acids.

The chain has TRBV19 and TRBJ1-2, with 9 bases matching TRBD1. The V segment lost 4 bases and the J segment 2 bases; nucleotides outside the gene matches: 8. Germline CDR1 LNHDA, CDR2 SQIVND (reference sequence). The CDR3 is made up of 16 amino acids. In DNA, the CDR3 is TGTGCCAGTAGTAACCAGGGACAGGGTCCCAACTATGGCTACACCTTC. This gives the protein CASSNQGQGPNYGYTF.

This clone was seen more than once but under ten times. The gene calls are TRBV7-6 and TRBJ1-1; TRBD1 agrees at 7 bases. The ends lost 3 bases at V and 0 bases at J; junction bases unmatched: 4. Germline CDR1 SGHVS, CDR2 FNYEAQ. This CDR3 has 15 amino acids. The CDR3 spells CASSLWTGMNTEAFF. In DNA form, the CDR3 reads TGTGCCAGCAGCTTGTGGACAGGCATGAACACTGAAGCTTTCTTT. The whole variable domain, filled in from reference TRBV7-6 and TRBJ1-1, reads GAGVSQSPRYKVTKRGQDVALRCDPISGHVSLYWYRQALGQGPEFLTYFNYEAQQDKSGLPNDRFSAERPEGSISTLTIQRTEQRDSAMYRCASSLWTGMNTEAFFGQGTRLTVV.

This rearrangement joins TRBV9 to TRBJ2-5, with 13 bases aligning to TRBD2. There are 16 residues in the CDR3. Germline CDR1 and CDR2: SGDLS and YYNGEE. V was pared by 4 bases and J by 5 bases, with 8 bases of the junction left unmatched. The CDR3 sequence is CASSLGLAGVSETQYF. CDR3 nucleotide sequence: TGTGCCAGCAGCCTCGGACTAGCGGGGGTGAGCGAGACCCAGTACTTC. Drawing the rest from reference TRBV9 and TRBJ2-5, the complete variable domain is DSGVTQTPKHLITATGQRVTLRCSPRSGDLSVYWYQQSLDQGLQFLIQYYNGEERAKGNILERFSAQQFPDLHSELNLSSLELGDSALYFCASSLGLAGVSETQYFGPGTRLLVL.

The CDR3 here is CASSRDRDTGELFF. The CDR3 DNA follows: TGTGCCAGTAGTAGGGACAGGGACACCGGGGAGCTGTTTTTT. The J gene is TRBJ2-2, the V gene TRBV19; 9 bases fit TRBD1. The J segment lost 3 bases and the V segment lost 4 bases, leaving 0 bases of the junction unmatched. CDR3 length: 14 amino acids. The V gene's germline CDR1 is LNHDA and CDR2 SQIVND (reference sequence).

The CDR3 here is CASSPTLGQGAYGYTF. The CDR3 bases are TGTGCCAGCTCCCCTACCTTGGGACAGGGGGCCTATGGCTACACCTTC. This chain uses TRBV18 with TRBJ1-2, with 12 bases matching TRBD1. The V and J ends lost 6 bases and 4 bases, in that order; junction bases with no gene match: 9. The V gene's germline CDR1 is KGHSH and CDR2 LQKENI. The CDR3 loop spans 16 amino acids.

The chain has TRBV5-8 and TRBJ1-4; D is unresolved. The CDR3 totals 15 residues. The V end was cut by 1 base, the J end by 0 bases, with 7 bases between. Germline V gives CDR1 SGHTS, CDR2 YDEGEE. CDR3 amino acids: CASSLYQATNEKLFF. The CDR3 DNA reads TGTGCCAGCAGCTTGTACCAGGCAACTAATGAAAAACTGTTTTTT.

The rearrangement joins TRBV3-1 (or the pseudogene TRBV3-2) to TRBJ1-1; unclear D gene. CDR1 LGHDT and CDR2 YNNKEL come from the germline V gene (reference sequence). V was clipped by 1 base and J by 5 bases, with 14 bases between them. The CDR3 spans 15 residues. The CDR3 DNA is TGTGCCAGCAGCCAAGGGCCCGGTCCTAGGACTGAAGCTTTCTTT. It is translated as CASSQGPGPRTEAFF.

This clone was counted once. This chain links TRBV10-3 with TRBJ2-3; D is ambiguous. V lost 1 base and J 0 bases, leaving 8 bases between the germline ends. The CDR3 runs 15 residues. Per the germline V gene, CDR1 is ENHRY and CDR2 is SYGVKD. The CDR3 here is CAISEYDPSTDTQYF. CDR3 nucleotide sequence: TGTGCCATCAGTGAGTACGACCCGAGCACAGATACGCAGTATTTT.

The rearrangement links TRBV9 to TRBJ1-3; D remains ambiguous. The CDR3 is 14 amino acids. With 1 base removed from V and 0 bases from J, the gap between germline ends came to 5 bases. Germline CDR1 reads SGDLS; CDR2 reads YYNGEE. The CDR3 bases are TGTGCCAGCAGCGTATCCCCCTCTGGAAACACCATATATTTT. This translates into CASSVSPSGNTIYF.

The chain recombines TRBV5-1 with TRBJ1-1; 8 nucleotides match TRBD1. CDR1 is SGHRS, CDR2 YFSETQ, per germline. The CDR3 contains 15 residues. V was clipped by 0 bases and J by 6 bases; unmatched bases: 7. CDR3 sequence reads: CASSLGQGMGAEAFF. The CDR3 region has the DNA TGCGCCAGCAGCTTGGGACAGGGGATGGGGGCTGAAGCTTTCTTT.

The rearrangement links TRBV27 to TRBJ2-3, with 7 bases matching TRBD2. V shed 0 bases, J shed 6 bases, and the junction held 6 bases outside the gene matches. The CDR3 has 15 amino acids. Germline CDR1 MNHEY, CDR2 SMNVEV (reference sequence). CDR3 in amino acids: CASSLSGAGVDTQYF. In DNA form, the CDR3 reads TGTGCCAGCAGTTTATCAGGGGCGGGGGTCGATACGCAGTATTTT.